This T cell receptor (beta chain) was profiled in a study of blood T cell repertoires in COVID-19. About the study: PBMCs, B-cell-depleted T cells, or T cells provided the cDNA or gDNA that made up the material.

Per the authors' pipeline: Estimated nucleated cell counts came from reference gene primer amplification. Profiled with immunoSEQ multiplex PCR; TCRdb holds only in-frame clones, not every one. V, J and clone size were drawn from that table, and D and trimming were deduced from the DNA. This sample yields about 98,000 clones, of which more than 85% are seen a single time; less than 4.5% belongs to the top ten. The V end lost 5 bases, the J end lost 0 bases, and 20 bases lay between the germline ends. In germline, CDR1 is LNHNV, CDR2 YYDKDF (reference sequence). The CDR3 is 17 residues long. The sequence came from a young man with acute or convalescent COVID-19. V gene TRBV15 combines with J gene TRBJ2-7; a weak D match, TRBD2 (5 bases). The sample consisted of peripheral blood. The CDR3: CATSHPGSGDTSYEQYF. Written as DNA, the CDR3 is TGTGCCACCAGCCACCCTGGGAGCGGCGATACCTCCTACGAGCAGTACTTC.